Listed below are T cell receptor beta chains from one sample, sequenced in a study of CD8+ T cells in alopecia areata. Only in-frame clones appear in the TCRdb table, and some are missing; sequencing was by immunoSEQ multiplex PCR. The sample shows tens of thousands of clones, roughly 45% of them seen only once. Material for sequencing was NKG2D-low CD8+ T cells sorted from blood. These receptors were obtained from a human donor with alopecia areata. The CDR3 runs from the conserved cysteine through the conserved F or W. D genes are given only for firm matches.

j_call: TRBJ2-1
d_call: NA
v_call: TRBV28
cdr3_aa: CASSSRILANEQFF

j_call: TRBJ2-1
d_call: TRBD2
v_call: TRBV7-3
cdr3_aa: CASSILAGPYNEQFF

j_call: TRBJ2-1
d_call: NA
v_call: TRBV29-1
cdr3_aa: CSVGWGYNEQFF

j_call: TRBJ1-2
d_call: NA
v_call: TRBV23-1
cdr3_aa: CASSQSTSTVPPYGYTF

j_call: TRBJ2-7
d_call: NA
v_call: TRBV27
cdr3_aa: CASSLSAGTPYEQYF

j_call: TRBJ2-5
d_call: TRBD2
v_call: TRBV18
cdr3_aa: CASFQLAGGGQETQYF

j_call: TRBJ2-7
d_call: TRBD1
v_call: TRBV13
cdr3_aa: CASSLGAQGREQYF

j_call: TRBJ2-7
d_call: NA
v_call: TRBV29-1
cdr3_aa: CSVGGSYEQYF

j_call: TRBJ2-5
d_call: TRBD2
v_call: TRBV29-1
cdr3_aa: CSVGTSGSMGETQYF

j_call: TRBJ2-7
d_call: NA
v_call: TRBV6-6
cdr3_aa: CASSPVGSSYEQYF

j_call: TRBJ2-7
d_call: NA
v_call: TRBV30
cdr3_aa: CAWSVQGSEQYF

j_call: TRBJ2-7
d_call: TRBD1
v_call: TRBV27
cdr3_aa: CASSPGQISYEQYF

j_call: TRBJ2-5
d_call: NA
v_call: TRBV5-4
cdr3_aa: CASSQASSEGQETQYF

j_call: TRBJ1-2
d_call: NA
v_call: TRBV28
cdr3_aa: CASSDPGEGINYGYTF

j_call: TRBJ2-7
d_call: TRBD1
v_call: TRBV4-1
cdr3_aa: CASSQVGTESYEQYF

j_call: TRBJ2-1
d_call: TRBD2
v_call: TRBV30
cdr3_aa: CAWSGSGRANEQFF

j_call: TRBJ2-1
d_call: NA
v_call: TRBV2
cdr3_aa: CASSLGVDNEQFF

j_call: TRBJ1-2
d_call: TRBD1
v_call: TRBV29-1
cdr3_aa: CSVEAQTGTNYGYTF

j_call: TRBJ2-7
d_call: TRBD1
v_call: TRBV19
cdr3_aa: CASSWGQGIYEQYF

j_call: TRBJ1-1
d_call: NA
v_call: TRBV27
cdr3_aa: CASGLTNTEAFF